This TCR beta chain was recovered during a study of CD4 T cells in relation to SARS-CoV-2 and coronaviruses. The CDR3 is 14 residues long. The V end lost 0 bases, the J end lost 5 bases, and 14 bases lay between the germline ends. The germline V gene encodes CDR1 GTSNPN and CDR2 SVGIG (reference sequence). Unexposed donor CD4+ T cells date from about 2011-2018, before the COVID-19 pandemic. CD4 enrichment then naive enrichment separated naive from memory CD4+ cells. Measured with immunoSEQ multiplex PCR; TCRdb has only the in-frame clones, and not every one. The data hold 50,000 to 70,000 clones, with more than 75% observed a single time.

What was sequenced was memory CD4+ T cells from PBMCs. The V gene is TRBV30, the J gene TRBJ2-7, with D perhaps matching TRBD2 (6 bases). This receptor was identified in a human donor in good health. The CDR3: CAWSVHQEGDEQYF. The CDR3 bases are TGTGCCTGGAGTGTCCACCAGGAGGGTGACGAGCAGTACTTC.